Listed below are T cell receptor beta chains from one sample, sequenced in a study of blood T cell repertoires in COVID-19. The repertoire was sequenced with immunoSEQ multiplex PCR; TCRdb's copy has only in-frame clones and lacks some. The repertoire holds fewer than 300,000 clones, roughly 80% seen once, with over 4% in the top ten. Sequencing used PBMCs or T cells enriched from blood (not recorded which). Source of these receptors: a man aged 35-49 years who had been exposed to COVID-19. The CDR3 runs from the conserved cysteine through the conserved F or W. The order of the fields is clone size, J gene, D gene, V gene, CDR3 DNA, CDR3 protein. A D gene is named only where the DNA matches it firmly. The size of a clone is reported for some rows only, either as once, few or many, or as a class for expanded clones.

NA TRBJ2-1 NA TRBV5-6 TGTGCCAGCAGCTTCCAAATCCAAGGCGGAAGCTCCTACAATGAGCAGTTCTTC CASSFQIQGGSSYNEQFF
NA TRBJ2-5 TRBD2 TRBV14 TGTGCCAGCAGGGACTCGGGAGGCTTGGGGACCCAGTACTTC CASRDSGGLGTQYF
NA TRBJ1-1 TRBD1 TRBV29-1 TGCAGCGTTGGGACAGGGGGCGTTGGTGAAGCTTTCTTT CSVGTGGVGEAFF
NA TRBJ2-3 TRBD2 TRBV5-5 TGTGCCAGCAGCCCTCCAGCGGGAGGGCCAGGGAAAGATACGCAGTATTTT CASSPPAGGPGKDTQYF
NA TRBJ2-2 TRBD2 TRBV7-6 TGTGCCAGCAGCACCCTAGCGGGCAAGAACACCGGGGAGCTGTTTTTT CASSTLAGKNTGELFF
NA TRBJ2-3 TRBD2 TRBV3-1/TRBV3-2 TGTGCCAGCAGCCAGTCTAGCGGTACGCAGTATTTT CASSQSSGTQYF
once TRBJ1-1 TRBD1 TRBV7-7 TGTGCTAGCAGCCAACAGGGGGCTATTGGAAGTCGGTCGGGCGCTTTCTTT CASSQQGAIGSRSGAFF
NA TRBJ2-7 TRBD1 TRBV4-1 TGCGCCAGCAGCCAAATAATTCCGAAGGGACAGTCTTTTTACGAGCAGTACTTC CASSQIIPKGQSFYEQYF
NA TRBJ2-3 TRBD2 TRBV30 TGTGCCTGGACTAGCGGGGCGACAGATACGCAGTATTTT CAWTSGATDTQYF
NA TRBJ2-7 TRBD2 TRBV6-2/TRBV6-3 TGTGCCAGCAGTCGGGACTACTCCTACGAGCAGTACTTC CASSRDYSYEQYF
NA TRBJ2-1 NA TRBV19 TGTGCCAGTAGGGGGAGGAGAGGGGAAAATGAGCAGTTCTTC CASRGRRGENEQFF
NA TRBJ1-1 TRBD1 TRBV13 TGTGCCAGCAGCCTCTGGACAGGGCGGAACACTGAAGCTTTCTTT CASSLWTGRNTEAFF
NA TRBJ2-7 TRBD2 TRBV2 TGTGCCAGCAGTGGGGTAGCGGGGACCTACGAGCAGTACTTC CASSGVAGTYEQYF
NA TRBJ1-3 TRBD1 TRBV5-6 TGTGCCAGCAGCGCGCTCGGACAGGGGGAGAACACCATATATTTT CASSALGQGENTIYF
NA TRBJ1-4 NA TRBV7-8 TGTGCCAGCAGTTCGCAGTTAGGGCAGGGGCTAGAAAAACTGTTTTTT CASSSQLGQGLEKLFF
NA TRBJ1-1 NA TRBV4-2 TGTGCCAGCAGCCAAGATCCCCCCAGGGTGACTGAAGCTTTCTTT CASSQDPPRVTEAFF
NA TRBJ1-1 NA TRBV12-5 TGTGCTAGTGGGGGACACATGAACACTGAAGCTTTCTTT CASGGHMNTEAFF
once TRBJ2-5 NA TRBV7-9 TGTGCCAGCAGCCCGGCTAGGTACCAAGAGACCCAGTACTTC CASSPARYQETQYF
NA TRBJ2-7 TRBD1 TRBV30 TGTGCCTGGACTACCCCGGACAGGCCGACCTACGAGCAGTACTTC CAWTTPDRPTYEQYF
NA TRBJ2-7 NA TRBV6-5 TGTGCCAGCAGACTTAAACGAAACTCCTACGAGCAGTACTTC CASRLKRNSYEQYF
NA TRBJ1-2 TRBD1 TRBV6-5 TGTGCCAGCAGTAAGGACAGGAACTATGGCTACACCTTC CASSKDRNYGYTF
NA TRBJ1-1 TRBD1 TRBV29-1 TGCAGCGTTGACAGGGGGTGGACTGAAGCTTTCTTT CSVDRGWTEAFF
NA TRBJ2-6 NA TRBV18 TGTGCCAGCTCATCCTACTACTCTGGGGCCAACGTCCTGACTTTC CASSSYYSGANVLTF
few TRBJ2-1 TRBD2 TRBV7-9 TGTGCCAGCAGCCCATGGCTAGCGGGATACGTTGGCTATGAGCAGTTCTTC CASSPWLAGYVGYEQFF
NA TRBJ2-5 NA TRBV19 TGTGCCAGTAGTATCCGGACAAATCAAGAGACCCAGTACTTC CASSIRTNQETQYF
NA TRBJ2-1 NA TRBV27 TGTGCCAGCAGTTTACCGGGACAGCGGGCTGCCAACGTGGTTGTAGAGCAGTTCTTC CASSLPGQRAANVVVEQFF
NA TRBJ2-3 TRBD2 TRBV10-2 TGCGCCAGCAGTGATGGGCTAGCGGGAGCTGGCACAGATACGCAGTATTTT CASSDGLAGAGTDTQYF
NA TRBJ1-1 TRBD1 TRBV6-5 TGTGCCAGCAGCCTCGGACAGGGCATGAACACTGAAGCTTTCTTT CASSLGQGMNTEAFF
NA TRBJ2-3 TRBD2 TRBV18 TGTGCCAGTCAGCGGGAGAACGCAGATACGCAGTATTTT CASQRENADTQYF
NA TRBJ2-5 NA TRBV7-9 TGTGCCAGCGCAGGGGGGTCTCAAGAGACCCAGTACTTC CASAGGSQETQYF
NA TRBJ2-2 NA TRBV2 TGTGCCAGCAGTGAAGGTAGCCGGGGCACCGGGGAGCTGTTTTTT CASSEGSRGTGELFF
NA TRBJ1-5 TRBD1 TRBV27 TGTGCCAGCAGTTTATACTTTAGGACAGGGTCCCAGCCCCAGCATTTT CASSLYFRTGSQPQHF
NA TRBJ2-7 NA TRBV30 TGTGCCTGGAGTGTAAGGCGGAGTTCCTACGAGCAGTACTTC CAWSVRRSSYEQYF
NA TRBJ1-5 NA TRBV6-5 TGTGCCAGCAGCCCCGGGCAGGGGATGGGGCAGCCCCAGCATTTT CASSPGQGMGQPQHF
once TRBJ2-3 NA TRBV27 TGTGCCAGCAGTTTGTCCGGGAGTAGTACAGATACGCAGTATTTT CASSLSGSSTDTQYF
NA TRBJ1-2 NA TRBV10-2 TGCGCCAGCACCCCCTTGGACACCGGAATTCATGGCTACACCTTC CASTPLDTGIHGYTF
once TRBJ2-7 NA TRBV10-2 TGCGCCAGCGTAAAGCTAGCGCGTGGGGGATACGAGCAGTACTTC CASVKLARGGYEQYF
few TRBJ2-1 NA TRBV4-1 TGCGCCAGCAGCCAAGGACTAATGTACAATGAGCAGTTCTTC CASSQGLMYNEQFF
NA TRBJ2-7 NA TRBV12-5 TGTGCTAGTGGCCACCCAAGGGTGTTGGGGGGGCAATACGAGCAGTACTTC CASGHPRVLGGQYEQYF
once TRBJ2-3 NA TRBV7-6 TGTGCCAGCAGCGAACTTTCGCAGGTCGCAGATACGCAGTATTTT CASSELSQVADTQYF
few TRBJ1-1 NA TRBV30 TGTGCCTGGGGCGTGAGGGGCGGGGTGAACACTGAAGCTTTCTTT CAWGVRGGVNTEAFF
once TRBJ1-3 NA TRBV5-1 TGCGCCAGCAGCTTGGGCCAGGGCACTGGAAACACCATATATTTT CASSLGQGTGNTIYF
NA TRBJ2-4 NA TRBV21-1 TGTGCCAGGTCCGCCCTATGGGACAGCAAAAACATTCAGTACTTC CARSALWDSKNIQYF
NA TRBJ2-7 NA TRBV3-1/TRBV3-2 TGTGCCAGCAGCAAATCGACTAGTGGGAGGTACGAGCAGTACTTC CASSKSTSGRYEQYF
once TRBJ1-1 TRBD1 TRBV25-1 TGTGCCAGCAGTCGCACAGGGGCGAGGACTGAAGCTTTCTTT CASSRTGARTEAFF
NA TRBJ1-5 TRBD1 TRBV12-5 TGTGCTAGTGGTTTGGTACTTATGGGCAGGGGGGATCAGCCCCAGCATTTT CASGLVLMGRGDQPQHF
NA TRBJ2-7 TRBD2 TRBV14 TGTGCCAGCAGCCAGTTATCCGGGGGGTCTCCCTACGAGCAGTACTTC CASSQLSGGSPYEQYF
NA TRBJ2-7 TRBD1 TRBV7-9 TGTGCCAGCAGCCCCCCCAGGGGGACAGGTCTCTACGAGCAGTACTTC CASSPPRGTGLYEQYF
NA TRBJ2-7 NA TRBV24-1 TGTGCCACCAGTGACAGGTCCTACGAGCAGTACTTC CATSDRSYEQYF
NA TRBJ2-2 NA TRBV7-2 TGTGCCAGCAGGACTTACTCCGACACCGGGGAGCTGTTTTTT CASRTYSDTGELFF
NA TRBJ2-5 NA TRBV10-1 TGCGCCTGCCTTGGATGCTTGGGCAGGACAACGTACAACGGAGAGACCCAGTACTTC CACLGCLGRTTYNGETQYF
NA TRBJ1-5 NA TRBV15 TGTGCCACCAGCAGAGAGGCTTGGCCAGTACCCTTTCATCAGCCCCAGCATTTT CATSREAWPVPFHQPQHF
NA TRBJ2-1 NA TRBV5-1 TGCGCCAGCAGGTATGACCGGGCGGGACGGGAGCAGTTCTTC CASRYDRAGREQFF
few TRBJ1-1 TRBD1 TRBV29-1 TGCAGCGTTCACTTAAGATCAGGGGACAGTGAAGCTTTCTTT CSVHLRSGDSEAFF
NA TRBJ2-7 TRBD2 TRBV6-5 TGTGCCAGCAGTCAACGAACCCTAGCGGTGGTCGAGCAGTACTTC CASSQRTLAVVEQYF
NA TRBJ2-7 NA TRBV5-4 TGTGCCAGCAGCTTCCGGGACTTCTACGAGCAGTACTTC CASSFRDFYEQYF